Shown below are 3 T cell receptor beta chains from a single sample sequenced in a study of OX40 agonist ivuxolimab in advanced cancers. Libraries were prepared through the immunoSEQ multiplex PCR assay. Sourced from immuneACCESS, this table was stored by TCRdb with only in-frame sequences that have V and J called. A share of the clones is absent; for the studies checked, an unresolved V gene accounts for under half, and the remainder has no known explanation. The sample table records tens of thousands of clones; 80% to 90% of these occur just once. 30% to 40% of the sample is held by the ten biggest clonotypes. Sequences were derived from CD4+ or CD8+ T cells sorted from blood, sampled in a trial of the OX40 agonist ivuxolimab. These receptors were taken from an adult with an advanced solid tumor such as melanoma, head and neck, liver or kidney cancer.

V usage is TRBV9 and J usage is TRBJ1-3, with D uncertain. The V and J ends lost 0 bases and 0 bases respectively, with 10 bases between them. Germline V CDR1 and CDR2: SGDLS, YYNGEE. The CDR3 is 16 amino acids. Written as DNA, the CDR3 is TGTGCCAGCAGCGTAGCTATGGGGAGCTCTGGAAACACCATATATTTT. Residues: CASSVAMGSSGNTIYF.

This chain joins TRBV6-4 and TRBJ2-1, with 9 nucleotides matching TRBD2. This CDR3 comprises 16 residues. Germline CDR1 MRHNA, CDR2 SNTAGT. J gave up 0 bases and V 4 bases, and 4 bases lay outside the gene matches. The chain's CDR3 is CASSVLAGTSYNEQFF. CDR3 bases: TGTGCCAGCAGTGTTCTAGCGGGGACCTCCTACAATGAGCAGTTCTTC.

The V and J genes are TRBV10-1 and TRBJ2-3; 13 bases line up with TRBD2. Germline trimming cut 3 bases from V and 4 bases from J; bases unmatched to any gene: 4. The germline V gene has CDR1 WNHNN and CDR2 SYGVQD (reference sequence). The CDR3 length is 16 residues. For the CDR3, the DNA is TGCGCCAGCAGTGACCGGACTAGCGGGAGATCAGATACGCAGTATTTT. Protein: CASSDRTSGRSDTQYF.